This TCR beta chain is from a study of T cell responses to AZD1222 COVID-19 vaccine. Findings of the study overall: Just a handful of AZD1222 recipients tested seropositive at baseline.

As regards this clone: Its target is unknown.

Sequenced by immunoSEQ multiplex PCR; TCRdb stores in-frame clones only, minus some. The table lists roughly 170,000 clones, around 90% of them singletons. CDR3 length equals 15 residues. Trimming pared 6 bases from V and 1 base from J, leaving 12 bases between. The germline gives CDR1 SNHLY, CDR2 FYNNEI. The TCR was taken from an adult in good health. The rearrangement uses TRBV2 and TRBJ1-4; no reliable D call. This specimen consisted of peripheral blood, obtained on day 0 of AZD1222 vaccination. For the CDR3, the DNA is TGTGCCAGCAGCGCCCGTGGTGGAACTAATGAAAAACTGTTTTTT. Its translation is CASSARGGTNEKLFF.